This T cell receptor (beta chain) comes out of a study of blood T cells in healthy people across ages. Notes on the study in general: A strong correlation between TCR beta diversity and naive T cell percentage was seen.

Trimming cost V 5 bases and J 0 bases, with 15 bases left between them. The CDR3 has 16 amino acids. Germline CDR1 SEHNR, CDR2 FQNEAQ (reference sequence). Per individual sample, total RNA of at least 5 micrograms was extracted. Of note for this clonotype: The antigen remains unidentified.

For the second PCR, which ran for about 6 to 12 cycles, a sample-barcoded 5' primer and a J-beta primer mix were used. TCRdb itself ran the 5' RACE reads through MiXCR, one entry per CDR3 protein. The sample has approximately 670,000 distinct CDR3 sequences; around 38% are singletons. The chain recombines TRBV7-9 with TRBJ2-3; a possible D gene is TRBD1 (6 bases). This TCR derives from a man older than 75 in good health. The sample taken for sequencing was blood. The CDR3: CASSQRGHRSTDTQYF. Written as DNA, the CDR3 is TGTGCCAGCAGCCAGAGGGGACATCGAAGCACAGATACGCAGTATTTT.